These T cell receptor beta chains were read from a single sample in a study of T cells in Graves' hyperthyroidism and ophthalmopathy. A single record per CDR3 protein comes from TCRdb applying MiXCR to the multiplex PCR reads. The data hold 40,000 to 60,000 distinct CDR3 sequences, with around 48% observed a single time. The sequenced sample consisted of blood. Receptors originate from a woman in her forties or fifties with Graves' ophthalmopathy. The CDR3 runs from the conserved cysteine through the conserved F or W. D genes are given only for firm matches. A row's size may be missing; if present it is once, few, many or a size class.

d_gene,abundance,v_gene,j_gene,CDR3nt,CDR3aa
TRBD1,many,TRBV11-2,TRBJ2-7,TGTGCCAGCAGCCCGCGGACAGGGGACGAGCAGTACTTC,CASSPRTGDEQYF
TRBD1,once,TRBV5-1,TRBJ2-5,TGCGCCAGCAGCACAGGGGATGGAGAGACCCAGTACTTC,CASSTGDGETQYF
NA,NA,TRBV2,TRBJ1-2,NA,CASSEYTVNTEAFFGYTF
TRBD2,many,TRBV6-6,TRBJ2-2,TGTGCCAGCAGTTACGCACGGGGGGGGAGGTCTGCCGGGGAGCTGTTTTTT,CASSYARGGRSAGELFF
NA,many,TRBV2,TRBJ2-5,TGTGCCAGCTCCTACAGGCCAAGCCGCCAAGAGACCCAGTACTTC,CASSYRPSRQETQYF
NA,NA,TRBV2,TRBJ1-5,TGTGCCAGCAGTGAGGGCAGTGGGGTCGGGGAGACCCAGCATTTT,CASSEGSGVGETQHF
TRBD1,many,TRBV6-6,TRBJ1-5,TGTGCCAGCAGCCTGGGACAGAACCATCAGCCCCAGCATTTT,CASSLGQNHQPQHF
NA,NA,TRBV6-2/TRBV6-3,TRBJ1-1,TGTGCCAGCAGTGACCCGGGAAGTCTTCCATGCAGTGAAGCTTTCTTT,CASSDPGSLPCSEAFF
TRBD1,many,TRBV6-6,TRBJ2-2,TGTGCCAGCAGTTACAAACAGGGGGACACCGGGGAGCTGTTTTTT,CASSYKQGDTGELFF
NA,NA,TRBV15,TRBJ2-6,TGTGCCACCAGCAGAGGGGCGGAGTATCTGGGGGCCAACGTCCTGACTTTC,CATSRGAEYLGANVLTF
NA,NA,TRBV19,TRBJ1-3,TGTGCTTCGGGGGTCCAAAGCTCTGGAAACACCATATATTTT,CASGVQSSGNTIYF
NA,NA,TRBV7-2,TRBJ2-1,TGTGCCAGCACCCTGGAGCGGCCCTACAATGAGCAGTTCTTC,CASTLERPYNEQFF
NA,many,TRBV9,TRBJ1-5,TGTGCCAGCAGCGTAGGACAGTTTAATCAGCCCCAGCATTTT,CASSVGQFNQPQHF
NA,NA,TRBV2,TRBJ1-4,TGTGCCGGCAGTGTGCAGGTCACAAACGAAAAACTGTTTTTT,CAGSVQVTNEKLFF
TRBD1,few,TRBV18,TRBJ1-5,TGTGCCAGCTCAAAGGGGGCGGGCAATCAGCCCCAGCATTTT,CASSKGAGNQPQHF
TRBD2,many,TRBV29-1,TRBJ2-2,TGCAGCGTTGATAATGGGGAGGGGACCGGGGAGCTGTTTTTT,CSVDNGEGTGELFF
NA,NA,TRBV9,TRBJ1-1,TGTGCCATCAGCACACGCGGGAACACTGAAGCTTTCTTT,CAISTRGNTEAFF
TRBD1,many,TRBV3-1,TRBJ2-7,TGTGCCAGCAGCCAACCGGACAGGGTCCACGAGCAGTACTTC,CASSQPDRVHEQYF
NA,NA,TRBV7-2,TRBJ2-3,TGTGCCAGCAGGGGGGCGGCAACCCCAGATACGCAGTATTTT,CASRGAATPDTQYF
NA,many,TRBV6-2/TRBV6-3,TRBJ2-7,TGTGCCAGCAGTCGGGGGACAGCGAGCTCCTACGAGCAGTACTTC,CASSRGTASSYEQYF
TRBD2,many,TRBV6-2/TRBV6-3,TRBJ2-7,TGTGCCAGCAGCCGAGCAACTAGCGGGGACGACGAGCAGTACTTC,CASSRATSGDDEQYF
TRBD1,many,TRBV6-6,TRBJ2-5,TGTGCCAGCAGTTACTTGGGACAGCAAGAGACCCAGTACTTC,CASSYLGQQETQYF
TRBD1,once,TRBV20-1,TRBJ2-6,TGCAGTGCAACCTACAGGGGGCCCGGGGCCAACGTCCTGACTTTC,CSATYRGPGANVLTF
NA,NA,TRBV29-1,TRBJ1-1,TGCAGCGTTGCGGTGAACACTGAAGCTTTCTTT,CSVAVNTEAFF
TRBD1,many,TRBV5-1,TRBJ2-6,TGCGCCAGCAGCTTGGCCCTATCGACAGGGGCTACCTCTGGGGCCAACGTCCTGACTTTC,CASSLALSTGATSGANVLTF
TRBD2,many,TRBV12-3/TRBV12-4,TRBJ2-7,TGTGCCAGCAGTCGCCGGACTAGCGGGAGTTGGGAGCAGTACTTC,CASSRRTSGSWEQYF
NA,NA,TRBV2,TRBJ2-3,TGTGCCAGCAGTCTGAATAGGGGGGGTCTCACAGATACGCAGTATTTT,CASSLNRGGLTDTQYF
TRBD1,NA,TRBV20-1,TRBJ2-7,TGCAGTGGATTCCCGGACAGGGGCTCCTACGAGCAGTACTTC,CSGFPDRGSYEQYF
NA,NA,TRBV30,TRBJ2-6,TGTGCCTGTGCGGCCTCTGGGGCCAACGTCCTGACTTTC,CACAASGANVLTF
NA,many,TRBV7-9,TRBJ1-6,TGTGCCAGCAGCTTAGGTTGGCTTGGCAATTCACCCCTCCACTTT,CASSLGWLGNSPLHF
TRBD2,NA,TRBV28,TRBJ2-3,TGTGCCAGCAGTTTAGCCCTCCGCGGGGGGGTGGGCACAGATACGCAGTATTTT,CASSLALRGGVGTDTQYF
TRBD2,medium-sized,TRBV2,TRBJ2-5,TGTGCCAGCAGCGGACTAGCGGGGGGACAAGAGACCCAGTACTTC,CASSGLAGGQETQYF
NA,many,TRBV27,TRBJ2-7,TGTGCCAGCAGAGGGAGCTCCTACGAGCAGTACTTC,CASRGSSYEQYF